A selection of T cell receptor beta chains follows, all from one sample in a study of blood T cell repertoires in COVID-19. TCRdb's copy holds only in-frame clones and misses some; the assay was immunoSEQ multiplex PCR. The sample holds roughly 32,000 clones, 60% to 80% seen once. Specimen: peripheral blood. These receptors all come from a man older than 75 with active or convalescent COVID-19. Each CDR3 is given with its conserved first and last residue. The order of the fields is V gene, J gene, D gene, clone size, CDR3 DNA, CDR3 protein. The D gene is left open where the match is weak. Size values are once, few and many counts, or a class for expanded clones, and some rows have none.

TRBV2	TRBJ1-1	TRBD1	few	TGTGCCAGCAGGGCAACCGGGACAGGGTTATTCACTGAAGCTTTCTTT	CASRATGTGLFTEAFF
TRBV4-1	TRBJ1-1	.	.	TGCGCCAGCAGCCAAGAAGGGGTCAGACAAGCTTTCTTT	CASSQEGVRQAFF
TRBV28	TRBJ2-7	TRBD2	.	TGTGCCAGCAGGCATGGGACTAGCGGATACTACGAGCAGTACTTC	CASRHGTSGYYEQYF
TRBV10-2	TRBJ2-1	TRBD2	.	TGCGCCAGCAGGGGACTAGCGGGAGCTCCCCCAGATGAGCAGTTCTTC	CASRGLAGAPPDEQFF
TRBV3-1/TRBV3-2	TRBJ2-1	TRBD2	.	TGTGCCAGCAGCCAACGGCTAGCGGGAGTATATGAGCAGTTCTTC	CASSQRLAGVYEQFF
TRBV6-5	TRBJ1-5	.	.	TGTGCCAGCAGTTACACGGAAGTGGGGGGATTATTGCATTTT	CASSYTEVGGLLHF
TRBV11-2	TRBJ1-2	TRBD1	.	TGTGCCAGCACCAGACAGGGGGGCTATGGCTACACCTTC	CASTRQGGYGYTF
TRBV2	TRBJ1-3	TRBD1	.	TGTGCCAGCCGACCACCGGGACAGGGGAGAAACACCATATATTTT	CASRPPGQGRNTIYF
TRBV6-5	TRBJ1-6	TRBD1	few	TGTGCCAGCAGCCCCGACAGGGGCAATTCACCCCTCCACTTT	CASSPDRGNSPLHF
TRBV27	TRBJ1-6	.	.	TGTGCCAGCAGTTTATCGGCAGTGAACTCCTATAATTCACCCCTCCACTTT	CASSLSAVNSYNSPLHF
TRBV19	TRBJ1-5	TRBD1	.	TGTGCCAGTAGTACCGTCGGCAGGGGGGACCAGCCCCAGCATTTT	CASSTVGRGDQPQHF
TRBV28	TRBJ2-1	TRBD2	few	TGTGCCAGCAGTTCTCATAGCGGGGGCAATGAGCAGTTCTTC	CASSSHSGGNEQFF
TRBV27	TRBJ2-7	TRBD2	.	TGTGCCAGCAGTTTTACCATAGCGGGAGCTCTCGAGCAGTACTTC	CASSFTIAGALEQYF
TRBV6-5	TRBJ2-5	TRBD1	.	TGTGCCAGCAGACAACAGGGGGCGATCGGGGAGACCCAGTACTTC	CASRQQGAIGETQYF
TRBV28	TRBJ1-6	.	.	TGTGCCAGCAGACTTTACAGGGAACCAAATTCACCCCTCCACTTT	CASRLYREPNSPLHF
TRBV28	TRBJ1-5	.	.	TGTGCCAGCAGTTTACGCGGGGGTTGGGGCGGTCAGCCCCAGCATTTT	CASSLRGGWGGQPQHF
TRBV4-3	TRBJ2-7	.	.	TGCGCCAGCAGCCAGATGGGAGACTACTCCTACGAGCAGTACTTC	CASSQMGDYSYEQYF
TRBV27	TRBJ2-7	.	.	TGTGCCAGCTCGCCGGGGAGCTCCTACGAGCAGTACTTC	CASSPGSSYEQYF
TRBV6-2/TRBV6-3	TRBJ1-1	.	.	TGTGCCAGCAGTTACTCGAGCGCGGACAGGAACACTGAAGCTTTCTTT	CASSYSSADRNTEAFF
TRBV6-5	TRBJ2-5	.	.	TGTGCCAGCAGTTACTCCAAGGACAGCATACAAGAGACCCAGTACTTC	CASSYSKDSIQETQYF
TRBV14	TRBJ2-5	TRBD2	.	TGTGCCAGCAGCCAAGATAGGACTAGCGAAGAGACCCAGTACTTC	CASSQDRTSEETQYF
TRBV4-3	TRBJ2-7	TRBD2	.	TGCGCCAGCAGCCAGACGACTAGCGGAATCTACGAGCAGTACTTC	CASSQTTSGIYEQYF